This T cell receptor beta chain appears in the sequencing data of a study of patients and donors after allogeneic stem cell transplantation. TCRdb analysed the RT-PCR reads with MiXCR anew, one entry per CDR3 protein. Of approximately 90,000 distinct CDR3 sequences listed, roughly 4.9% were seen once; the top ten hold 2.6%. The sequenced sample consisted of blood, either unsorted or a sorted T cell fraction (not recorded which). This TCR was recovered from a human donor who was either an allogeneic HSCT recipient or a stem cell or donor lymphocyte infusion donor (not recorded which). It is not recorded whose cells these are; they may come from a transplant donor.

CDR3 sequence reads: CASSERLDTGELFF. CDR3 DNA sequence: TGTGCCAGCAGTGAACGGTTGGACACCGGGGAGCTGTTTTTT. V gene TRBV6-1 combines with J gene TRBJ2-2; D is uncertain. Trimming took 2 bases from V and 3 from J, leaving 7 bases between them. Per the germline V gene, CDR1 is MNHNS and CDR2 is SASEGT. This CDR3 is 14 amino acids long.